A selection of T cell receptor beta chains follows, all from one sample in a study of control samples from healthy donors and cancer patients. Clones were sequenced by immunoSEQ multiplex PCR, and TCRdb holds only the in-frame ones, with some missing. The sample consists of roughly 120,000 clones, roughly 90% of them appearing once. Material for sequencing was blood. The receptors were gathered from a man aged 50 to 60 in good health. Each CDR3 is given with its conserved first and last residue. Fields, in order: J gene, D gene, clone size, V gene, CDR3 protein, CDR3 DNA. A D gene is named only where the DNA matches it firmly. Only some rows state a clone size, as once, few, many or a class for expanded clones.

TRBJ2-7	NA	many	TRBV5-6	CASSASRYEQYF	TGTGCCAGCAGCGCGTCCCGGTACGAGCAGTACTTC
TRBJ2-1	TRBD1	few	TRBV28	CASRKDRGRWNEQFF	TGTGCCAGCAGAAAAGACAGGGGGCGGTGGAATGAGCAGTTCTTC
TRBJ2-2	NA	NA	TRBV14	CASSWGRATGELFF	TGTGCCAGCAGTTGGGGCAGGGCCACCGGGGAGCTGTTTTTT
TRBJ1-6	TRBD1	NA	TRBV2	CASRTGTGLPPLHF	TGTGCCAGCAGGACCGGGACAGGTCTACCACCCCTCCACTTT
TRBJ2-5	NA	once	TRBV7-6	CASSLYGQQETQYF	TGTGCCAGCAGCTTATATGGGCAGCAAGAGACCCAGTACTTC
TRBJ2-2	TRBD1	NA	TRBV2	CASSGQGEGELFF	TGTGCCAGCAGTGGGCAGGGGGAAGGGGAGCTGTTTTTT
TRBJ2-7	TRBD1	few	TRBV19	CASSIVSGGEQYF	TGTGCCAGTAGTATAGTATCAGGGGGCGAGCAGTACTTC
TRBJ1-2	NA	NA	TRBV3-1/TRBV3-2	CASSQKQGGEGYTF	TGTGCCAGCAGCCAAAAACAGGGAGGTGAGGGCTACACCTTC
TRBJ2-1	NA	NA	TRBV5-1	CASSWTATEQFF	TGCGCCAGCAGCTGGACAGCAACCGAGCAGTTCTTC
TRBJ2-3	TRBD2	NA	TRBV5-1	CASSPPKRGRTDTQYF	TGCGCCAGCAGCCCCCCTAAGCGGGGGCGCACAGATACGCAGTATTTT
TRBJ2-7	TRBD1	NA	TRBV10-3	CAISRTGEGDEQYF	TGTGCCATCAGCCGGACAGGGGAAGGCGACGAGCAGTACTTC
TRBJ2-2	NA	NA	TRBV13	CASSLEGHRNTGELFF	TGTGCCAGCAGCTTAGAGGGGCACAGGAACACCGGGGAGCTGTTTTTT
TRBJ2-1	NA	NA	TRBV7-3	CASSLSDIRGYNEQFF	TGTGCCAGCAGCTTATCGGACATTCGGGGGTACAATGAGCAGTTCTTC
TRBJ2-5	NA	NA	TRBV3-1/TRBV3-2	CASSQERTWGSQYF	TGTGCCAGCAGCCAAGAACGGACGTGGGGGTCCCAGTACTTC
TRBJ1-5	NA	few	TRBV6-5	CASSYSHSQPQHF	TGTGCCAGCAGTTACTCGCACAGTCAGCCCCAGCATTTT
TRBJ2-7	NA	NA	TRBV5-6	CASSRGGRTYEQYF	TGTGCCAGCAGCCGAGGGGGACGGACCTACGAGCAGTACTTC
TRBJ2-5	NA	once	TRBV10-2	CASRGQPQETQYF	TGCGCCAGCAGGGGGCAGCCACAAGAGACCCAGTACTTC
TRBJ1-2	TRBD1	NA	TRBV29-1	CSVWTGALDGYTF	TGCAGCGTCTGGACAGGGGCCCTCGATGGCTACACCTTC
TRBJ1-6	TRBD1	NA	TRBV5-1	CASRTSWGQLEPLHF	TGCGCCAGCAGGACGTCGTGGGGACAGCTGGAGCCCCTCCACTTT
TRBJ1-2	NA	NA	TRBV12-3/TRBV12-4	CASSGLYGYTF	TGTGCCAGCAGTGGTCTCTATGGCTACACCTTC
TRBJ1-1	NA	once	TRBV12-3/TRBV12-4	CASRKGGNTEAFF	TGTGCCAGCAGGAAGGGGGGGAACACTGAAGCTTTCTTT
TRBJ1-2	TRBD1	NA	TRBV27	CASSWSGTGLYGYTF	TGTGCCAGCAGTTGGTCCGGGACAGGGCTATATGGCTACACCTTC
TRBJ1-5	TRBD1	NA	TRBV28	CASSFGTGRVQPQHF	TGTGCCAGCAGTTTCGGGACAGGGAGGGTTCAGCCCCAGCATTTT
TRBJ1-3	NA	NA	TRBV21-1	CASSNWTAYSGNTIYF	TGTGCCAGCAGCAACTGGACGGCTTACTCTGGAAACACCATATATTTT
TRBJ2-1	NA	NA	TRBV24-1	CATEGAGIPYNEQFF	TGTGCCACTGAAGGGGCAGGGATCCCATACAATGAGCAGTTCTTC
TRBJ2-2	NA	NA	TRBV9	CASRKATNTGELFF	TGTGCCAGCAGGAAAGCGACCAACACCGGGGAGCTGTTTTTT
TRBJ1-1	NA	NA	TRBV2	CATTGSGTEAFF	TGTGCCACGACAGGATCGGGCACTGAAGCTTTCTTT